This T cell receptor (beta chain) was recorded in a study of T cell repertoires in cytomegalovirus infection. Each CDR3 protein gets one entry after TCRdb re-called the reads with MiXCR. The sample includes some 680,000 distinct CDR3 sequences, approximately 40% seen only once; the top ten take roughly 2.9%. CDR1 and CDR2 (germline): SGHVS, FNYEAQ. With 4 bases removed from V and 6 bases from J, the gap between germline ends came to 19 bases. The CDR3 is 16 amino acids. This clonotype turned up a few times. The antigen remains unidentified. Study-level results: The cumulative frequency of public TCR beta families identified carriers of CMV plus the relevant HLA.

The source material was PBMCs. The receptor was isolated from a human donor in good health (CMV status not recorded). Some clones in this sample may be carry-over from other donors' samples. The genes are TRBV7-6 and TRBJ2-4, with D maybe TRBD2 (5 bases). Here the CDR3 reads CASSSPFEGSGNIQYF. In nucleotides, the CDR3 is TGTGCCAGCAGCTCCCCATTTGAGGGCTCGGGAAACATTCAGTACTTC. Looking up the rest from reference TRBV7-6 and TRBJ2-4 gives the full variable domain: GAGVSQSPRYKVTKRGQDVALRCDPISGHVSLYWYRQALGQGPEFLTYFNYEAQQDKSGLPNDRFSAERPEGSISTLTIQRTEQRDSAMYRCASSSPFEGSGNIQYFGAGTRLSVL.